The rows below give T cell receptor beta chains drawn from one sample of a study of monozygotic twins with inflammatory bowel disease. One entry per CDR3 protein, without DNA, is what TCRdb gives after re-calling the 5' RACE reads. This sample carries a few hundred thousand distinct CDR3 sequences, with 2% to 3% going to the ten biggest clones. The sequenced sample consisted of blood. These receptors were obtained from a human donor with ulcerative colitis or Crohn's disease, or a healthy co-twin of an affected twin (not recorded which). The CDR3 runs from the conserved cysteine through the conserved F or W.

TRBV12-3/TRBV12-4	TRBJ1-4	CASSFTPGGERVEKLFF
TRBV25-1	TRBJ2-7	CASSDPRQFSYEQYF
TRBV11-2	TRBJ2-1	CASSPGTGADNEQFF
TRBV6-5	TRBJ1-5	CASTTGREQPQHF
TRBV7-9	TRBJ2-2	CASSLYGTGDTGELFF
TRBV12-3/TRBV12-4	TRBJ1-3	CASRIGTGSSGNTIYF
TRBV6-2/TRBV6-3	TRBJ2-7	CASRFSGIGTGGYEQYF
TRBV6-5	TRBJ2-1	CASSYSATSGTYNEQFF
TRBV7-6	TRBJ2-2	CASSLANRGTGELFF
TRBV9	TRBJ2-5	CASNPTGGLTQETQYF
TRBV4-3	TRBJ2-6	CASSHRSGANVLTF
TRBV28	TRBJ2-7	CASSFSPPTEQYF
TRBV3-1	TRBJ1-2	CASSQRQQGLYGYTF
TRBV12-3/TRBV12-4	TRBJ1-5	CASSTNTGGDQPQHF
TRBV2	TRBJ2-7	CASSEQGQDYEQYF
TRBV29-1	TRBJ2-7	CSVEDLSIGLVSGEQYF
TRBV20-1	TRBJ2-1	CSARDYLGGYYNEQFF
TRBV7-3	TRBJ2-3	CASSHYGAGATDTQYF
TRBV28	TRBJ2-4	CASSPRGLIAKNIQYF
TRBV5-5	TRBJ1-6	CASRPPDSRGDSPLHF
TRBV20-1	TRBJ2-6	CSASRLSGANVLTF
TRBV20-1	TRBJ2-2	CSAQGVGTGELFF
TRBV6-2/TRBV6-3	TRBJ1-2	CASSPPLWGGDYGYTF
TRBV12-3/TRBV12-4	TRBJ2-1	CASSFERGEESDEQFF
TRBV27	TRBJ2-7	CASSSLRVSEQYF
TRBV18	TRBJ1-6	CASSPGTGGSSPLHF
TRBV12-3/TRBV12-4	TRBJ2-7	CASSPGDSYEQYF
TRBV20-1	TRBJ2-1	CSARGNSYNEQFF
TRBV6-4	TRBJ2-1	CASRSTSLSYNEQFF
TRBV18	TRBJ2-5	CASSPMRAGETQYF
TRBV6-5	TRBJ2-7	CASSYSFPMNYEQYF
TRBV12-3/TRBV12-4	TRBJ1-5	CASSFRTNQPQHF
TRBV6-2/TRBV6-3	TRBJ1-6	CASSQRQGPLHF
TRBV7-9	TRBJ2-7	CASSLGTGGSGDEQYF
TRBV12-3/TRBV12-4	TRBJ2-1	CASSFRVGRRNNEQFF
TRBV28	TRBJ1-3	CASIPGLGTSGNTIYF
TRBV6-5	TRBJ2-1	CASSYSPSSGQSSYNEQFF
TRBV6-5	TRBJ2-5	CASSYSILAGGKTQYF
TRBV27	TRBJ2-3	CASSSKTSGERTDTQYF
TRBV4-1	TRBJ2-1	CASSPGWTANLQRSYNEQFF